The text below deals with one TCR beta chain. This clone came up many times. What antigen it recognizes has not been identified. Nothing much larger sits one base from this clone, and base qualities are not available. This record comes from a study of CD4+ T cells in melanoma (dated by TCRdb to between 2021 and 2023). About the investigation overall: The study investigated neoantigen-specific CD4+ T cells in human melanoma.

Libraries were made using the immunoSEQ multiplex PCR assay. TCRdb's version of the immuneACCESS table is confined to in-frame rearrangements and falls short of the full clone set. An unresolved V gene accounts for under half of the shortfall where checked; the remainder is of unknown origin. The sample has tens of thousands of clones on record, about 70% of them singletons. About 5% of the sample goes to the ten largest clones. Broader findings and caveats from the paper: Neoantigen-specific CD4+ T cells were reported to be correlated with the function of CD8+ T cells, macrophages and B cells. Diverse differentiation states were reported to be shown by neoantigen-specific CD4+ T cells in melanoma.

CDR1 and CDR2 are drawn from the germline V gene: SGHAT, FQNNGV. The CDR3 covers 12 residues, taking in both the cysteine and the phenylalanine. Only the CDR3 DNA is retained, 36 bases long and in frame from the first base. V loses 2 bases of germline sequence and J loses 5 bases, and the interval between the two ends is 5 bases. Patients with melanoma were used as donors. The sequencing input was tumor tissue. The receptor chain draws on TRBV11-2 and TRBJ2-3; no confident D gene assignment can be made. The sequence derives from a human donor with melanoma. Read as DNA, the sequence is TGTGCCAGCAGCTTACACGGAGATACGCAGTATTTT. This encodes CASSLHGDTQYF.